This is a list of T cell receptor beta chains from one sample in a study of blood T cell repertoires in COVID-19. Data came from immunoSEQ multiplex PCR; TCRdb stores just in-frame clones and leaves some out. The sample consists of 130,000 to 150,000 clones, roughly 84% of them appearing once. The sequencing sample was made of PBMCs or T cells enriched from blood (not recorded which). The receptor set was obtained from a woman aged 45-65 years who had been exposed to COVID-19. CDR3s leave out the opening cysteine and the closing phenylalanine or tryptophan.

TRBJ1-2,TRBV6-6,ASSYRQNYGYT
TRBJ1-3,TRBV5-1,ASSLGQGTGNTIY
TRBJ2-7,TRBV12-3/TRBV12-4,ASSRNYEQY
TRBJ2-7,TRBV7-2,ASSPTGGSSYEQY
TRBJ2-7,TRBV7-2,ATRRTSGSYEQY
TRBJ2-7,TRBV7-2,ASSPSGRTYEQY
TRBJ1-2,TRBV2,ASSVDRTNYGYT
TRBJ1-3,TRBV3-1/TRBV3-2,ASSLTQGRGNTIY
TRBJ2-2,TRBV19,ASSISWNTGELF
TRBJ2-2,TRBV6-5,ASETNTGELF
TRBJ2-7,TRBV2,ASRWTGSYEQY
TRBJ1-1,TRBV19,ASSIHGESEAF
TRBJ2-1,TRBV7-8,ASRAGTVYNEQF
TRBJ1-2,TRBV29-1,SVRVTGYGYT
TRBJ1-2,TRBV6-5,ASSYSSFSQGHGYT
TRBJ2-7,TRBV19,ASSIPGTAYEQY
TRBJ1-5,TRBV27,ASSPQGTVYSNQPQH
TRBJ1-1,TRBV7-6,ASVTGTMNTEAF
TRBJ1-5,TRBV5-1,ASSVGQGDQPQH
TRBJ2-5,TRBV25-1,ASKQGNQETQY
TRBJ2-7,TRBV10-2,ASSESVYPRRKY
TRBJ1-4,TRBV9,ASSVDLGLNEKLF
TRBJ1-3,TRBV21-1,ASSKEPADNSGNTIY
TRBJ2-1,TRBV27,ASSLSILIRGTEQF
TRBJ1-1,TRBV5-6,ASRPPGGFKAF
TRBJ2-7,TRBV14,ASRPSGGAYEQY
TRBJ2-7,TRBV5-8,ASSLGAGPSYEQY
TRBJ1-5,TRBV5-5,ASSGMDRVGQPQH